This section outlines one T cell receptor (beta chain) sequence together with its context. Its antigen is unknown. The source of the sample is a study of T cells after yellow fever vaccination. At the level of the study: Preparing low-cell-number fractions relied on SMART-Seq v4 Ultra Low Input.

General study findings and limits: Some clonotypes, a small share, were shared between CD4 and CD8 compartments.

In TCRdb, the 5' RACE reads were re-called with MiXCR into one record per CDR3 protein. The table shows 620,000 or so distinct CDR3 sequences, with less than 20% occurring only once. The germline CDR1 and CDR2 sequences are MNHEY and SVGAGI. The V end lost 4 bases, the J end lost 6 bases, and 12 bases lay between the germline ends. The CDR3 length is 13 residues. Source: PBMCs, taken 5 days after the first yellow fever vaccination. The V call is TRBV6-5, the J call TRBJ1-2; possible D gene TRBD1, 5 bases. The source of this sequence is a young man who received the YFV17D yellow fever vaccine. DNA for the CDR3: TGTGCCAGCAGTTCGGACACCTCCAATGGCTACACCTTC. Protein sequence: CASSSDTSNGYTF.